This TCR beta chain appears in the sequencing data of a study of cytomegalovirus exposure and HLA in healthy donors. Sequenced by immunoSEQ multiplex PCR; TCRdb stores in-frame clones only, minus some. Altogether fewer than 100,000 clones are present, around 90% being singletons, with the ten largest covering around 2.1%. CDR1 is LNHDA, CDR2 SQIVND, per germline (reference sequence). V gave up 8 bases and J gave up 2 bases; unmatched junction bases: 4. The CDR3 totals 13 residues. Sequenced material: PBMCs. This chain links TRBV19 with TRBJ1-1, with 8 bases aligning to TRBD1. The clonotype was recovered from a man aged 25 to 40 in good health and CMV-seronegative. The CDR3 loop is CASSGGANTEAFF. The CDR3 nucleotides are TGTGCCAGTTCAGGGGGCGCAAACACTGAAGCTTTCTTT.